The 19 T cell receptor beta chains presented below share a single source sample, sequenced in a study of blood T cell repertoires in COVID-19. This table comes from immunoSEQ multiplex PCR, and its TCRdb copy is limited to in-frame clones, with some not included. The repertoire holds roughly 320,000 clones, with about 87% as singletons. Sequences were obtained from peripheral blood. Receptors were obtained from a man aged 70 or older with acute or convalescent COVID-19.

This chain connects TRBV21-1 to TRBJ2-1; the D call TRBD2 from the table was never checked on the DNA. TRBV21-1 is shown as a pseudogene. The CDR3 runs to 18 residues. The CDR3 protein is CASSKARKASGIQWEQFF. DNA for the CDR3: TGTGCCAGCAGCAAAGCTCGTAAGGCTAGCGGAATACAATGGGAGCAGTTCTTC.

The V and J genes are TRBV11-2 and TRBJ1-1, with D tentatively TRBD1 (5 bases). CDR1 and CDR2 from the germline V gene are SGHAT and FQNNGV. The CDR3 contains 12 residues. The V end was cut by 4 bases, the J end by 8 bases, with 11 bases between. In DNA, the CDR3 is TGTGCCAGCAGCTACTGGAACAGGGAAGCTTTCTTT. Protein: CASSYWNREAFF.

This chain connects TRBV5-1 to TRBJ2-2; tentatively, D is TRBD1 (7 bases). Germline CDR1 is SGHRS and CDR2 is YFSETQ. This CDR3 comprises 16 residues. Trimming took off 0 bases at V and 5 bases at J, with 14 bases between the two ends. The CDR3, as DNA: TGCGCCAGCAGCTTGGCGGAGGGGGCAAGTACCGGGGAGCTGTTTTTT. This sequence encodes CASSLAEGASTGELFF.

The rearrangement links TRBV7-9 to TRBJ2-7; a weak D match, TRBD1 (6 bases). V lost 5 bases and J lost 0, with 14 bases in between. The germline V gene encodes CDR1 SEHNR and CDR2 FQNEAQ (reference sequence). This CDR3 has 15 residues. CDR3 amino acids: CASSPRGISSYEQYF. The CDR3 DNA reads TGTGCCAGCAGCCCGAGGGGGATTAGCTCCTACGAGCAGTACTTC.

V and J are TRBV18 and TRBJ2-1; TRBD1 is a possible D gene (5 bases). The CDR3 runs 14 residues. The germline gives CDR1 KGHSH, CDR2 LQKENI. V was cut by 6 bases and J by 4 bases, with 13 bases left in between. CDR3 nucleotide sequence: TGTGCCAGCTCGGGGCAGAGCTCTTACAATGAGCAGTTCTTC. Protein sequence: CASSGQSSYNEQFF.

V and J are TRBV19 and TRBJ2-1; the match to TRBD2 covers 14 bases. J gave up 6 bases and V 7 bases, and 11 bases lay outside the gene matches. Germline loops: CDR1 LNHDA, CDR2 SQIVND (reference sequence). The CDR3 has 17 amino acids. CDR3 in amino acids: CASTETSGGAGINEQFF. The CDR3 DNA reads TGTGCCAGTACCGAGACTAGCGGGGGGGCCGGTATCAATGAGCAGTTCTTC. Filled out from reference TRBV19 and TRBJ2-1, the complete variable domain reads DGGITQSPKYLFRKEGQNVTLSCEQNLNHDAMYWYRQDPGQGLRLIYYSQIVNDFQKGDIAEGYSVSREKKESFPLTVTSAQKNPTAFYLCASTETSGGAGINEQFFGPGTRLTVL.

The CDR3 spells CASSLGTGSWNEQFF. CDR3 DNA sequence: TGTGCCAGTAGTCTGGGGACAGGGTCTTGGAATGAGCAGTTCTTC. The J gene is TRBJ2-1, the V gene TRBV19; 9 nucleotides match TRBD1. This CDR3 region has 15 residues. J was trimmed by 7 bases and V by 5 bases; bases with no gene match: 9. CDR1 and CDR2 (germline): LNHDA, SQIVND (reference sequence). The variable domain in full, with the rest retrieved from reference TRBV19 and TRBJ2-1, is DGGITQSPKYLFRKEGQNVTLSCEQNLNHDAMYWYRQDPGQGLRLIYYSQIVNDFQKGDIAEGYSVSREKKESFPLTVTSAQKNPTAFYLCASSLGTGSWNEQFFGPGTRLTVL.

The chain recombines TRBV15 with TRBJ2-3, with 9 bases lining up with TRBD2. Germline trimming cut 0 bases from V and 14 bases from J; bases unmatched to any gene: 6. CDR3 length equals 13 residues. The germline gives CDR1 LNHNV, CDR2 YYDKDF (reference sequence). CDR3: CATSRESSGTPYF. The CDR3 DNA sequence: TGTGCCACCAGCAGAGAGTCTAGCGGGACCCCGTATTTT.

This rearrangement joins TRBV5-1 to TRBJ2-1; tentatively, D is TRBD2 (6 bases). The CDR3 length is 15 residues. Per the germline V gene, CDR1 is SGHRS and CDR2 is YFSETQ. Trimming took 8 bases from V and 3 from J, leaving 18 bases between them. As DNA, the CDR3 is TGCGCCAGTAGGACGACGGGAGAGGGCTACAATGAGCAGTTCTTC. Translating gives CASRTTGEGYNEQFF.

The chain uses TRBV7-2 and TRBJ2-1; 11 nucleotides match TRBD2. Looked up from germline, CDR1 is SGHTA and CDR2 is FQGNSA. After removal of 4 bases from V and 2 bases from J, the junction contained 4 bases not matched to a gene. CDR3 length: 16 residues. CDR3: CASSYTSGGTYNEQFF. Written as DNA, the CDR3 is TGTGCCAGCAGCTATACTAGCGGGGGAACCTACAATGAGCAGTTCTTC.

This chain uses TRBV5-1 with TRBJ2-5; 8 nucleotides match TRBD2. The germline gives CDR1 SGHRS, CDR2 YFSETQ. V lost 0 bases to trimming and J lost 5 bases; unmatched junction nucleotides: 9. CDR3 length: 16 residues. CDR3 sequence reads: CASSLVGSGNLETQYF. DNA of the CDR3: TGCGCCAGCAGCTTGGTGGGTAGCGGGAATTTGGAGACCCAGTACTTC.

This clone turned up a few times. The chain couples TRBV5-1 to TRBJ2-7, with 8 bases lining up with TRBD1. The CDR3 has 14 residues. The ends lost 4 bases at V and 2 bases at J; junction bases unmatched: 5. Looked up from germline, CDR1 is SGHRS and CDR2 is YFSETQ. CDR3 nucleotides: TGCGCCAGCAGCCGGACAGGGAAACCCTACGAGCAGTACTTC. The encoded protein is CASSRTGKPYEQYF. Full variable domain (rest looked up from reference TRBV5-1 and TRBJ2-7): KAGVTQTPRYLIKTRGQQVTLSCSPISGHRSVSWYQQTPGQGLQFLFEYFSETQRNKGNFPGRFSGRQFSNSRSEMNVSTLELGDSALYLCASSRTGKPYEQYFGPGTRLTVT.

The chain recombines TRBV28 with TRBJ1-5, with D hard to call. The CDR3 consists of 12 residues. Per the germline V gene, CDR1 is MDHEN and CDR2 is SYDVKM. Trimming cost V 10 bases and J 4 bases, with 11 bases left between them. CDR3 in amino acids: CATLGGNQPQHF. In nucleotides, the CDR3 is TGTGCCACCCTAGGAGGGAATCAGCCCCAGCATTTT.

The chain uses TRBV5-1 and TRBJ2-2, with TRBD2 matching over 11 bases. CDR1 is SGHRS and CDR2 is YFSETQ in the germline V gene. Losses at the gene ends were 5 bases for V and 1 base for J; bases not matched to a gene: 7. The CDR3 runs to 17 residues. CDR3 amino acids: CASSVTSGGMNTGELFF. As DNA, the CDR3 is TGCGCCAGCAGTGTTACTAGCGGGGGCATGAACACCGGGGAGCTGTTTTTT.

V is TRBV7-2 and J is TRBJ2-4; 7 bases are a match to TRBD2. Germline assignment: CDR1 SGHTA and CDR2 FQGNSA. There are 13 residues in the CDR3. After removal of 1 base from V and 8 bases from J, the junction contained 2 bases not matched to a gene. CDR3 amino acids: CASSLGEGHIQYF. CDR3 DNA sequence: TGTGCCAGCAGCTTAGGGGAGGGACACATTCAGTACTTC.

The CDR3 protein is CASSQVLRGLGYTF. The CDR3 DNA follows: TGTGCCAGCAGCCAAGTTCTCAGGGGGCTTGGCTACACCTTC. V and J are TRBV3-1 (or the pseudogene TRBV3-2) and TRBJ1-2, with 8 bases matching TRBD1. CDR1 and CDR2 (germline): LGHDT, YNNKEL (reference sequence). The CDR3 loop spans 14 amino acids. The V segment lost 1 base and the J segment 7 bases; nucleotides outside the gene matches: 5.

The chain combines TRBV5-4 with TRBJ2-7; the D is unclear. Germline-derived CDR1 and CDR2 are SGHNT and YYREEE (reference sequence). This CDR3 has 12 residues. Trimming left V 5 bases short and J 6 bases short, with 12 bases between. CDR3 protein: CASSREPGEQYF. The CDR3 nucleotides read TGTGCCAGCAGTCGTGAGCCGGGCGAGCAGTACTTC.

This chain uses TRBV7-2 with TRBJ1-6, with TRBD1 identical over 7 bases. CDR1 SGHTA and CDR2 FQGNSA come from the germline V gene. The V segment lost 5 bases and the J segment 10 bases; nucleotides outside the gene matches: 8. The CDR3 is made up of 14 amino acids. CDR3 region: CASSQQGKGSPLHF. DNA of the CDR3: TGTGCCAGCAGCCAACAGGGGAAAGGCTCACCCCTCCACTTT.

The CDR3 DNA reads TGTGCCAGCTCACAGGGGTCCCCCTACGAGCAGTACTTC. Protein: CASSQGSPYEQYF. The J gene is TRBJ2-7, the V gene TRBV18; tentative D call: TRBD1 (5 bases). This CDR3 comprises 13 residues. Germline V gene data show CDR1 as KGHSH and CDR2 as LQKENI. V was cut by 4 bases and J by 2 bases, with 9 bases left in between.